This TCR beta chain emerged from a study of T-cell reconstitution after alpha-beta-depleted transplantation in children. Study-level points and caveats: Several hundred expanded graft clones reportedly supplied alpha-beta T cells about two months after transplant.

Unique molecular identifiers were incorporated when the TCRbeta library was constructed. TCRdb redid the calling of the PCR reads with MiXCR, one entry per CDR3 protein. The sample has a few hundred thousand distinct CDR3 sequences, around 10% seen once; the top ten hold over 6%. Comment on this clonotype: Its antigen is as yet unknown. Its ends do not fully match the called genes, so a read error is possible.

The CDR3 loop spans 14 amino acids. This clonotype was obtained from a boy younger than two with acute myeloid leukemia, due to receive a stem cell transplant. The material sequenced was PBMCs, taken before TCRalphabeta/CD19-depleted stem cell transplant. This chain connects TRBV12-3 or TRBV12-4 to TRBJ1-4; 8 nucleotides agree with TRBD1. CDR3 DNA: TGTGCCAGCAGTTTTACAGGGGGTAATGAAAACCTGTTTTTT. Its protein is CASSFTGGNENLFF.